Below are 27 T cell receptor beta chains sequenced from a single sample in a study of T cells in tumors after PD-1 blockade. Clones were read by immunoSEQ multiplex PCR, and TCRdb kept only the in-frame ones, dropping some. The sample lists about 47,000 clones, more than 75% seen once, with about a sixth in the top ten. The source was PBMCs, collected before anti-PD-1 treatment. The source of these receptors is a human donor with basal cell carcinoma.

V gene TRBV5-6 combines with J gene TRBJ1-1; D unresolved. The CDR3 is made up of 16 amino acids. V lost 2 bases to trimming and J lost 2 bases, with 16 bases between them. The germline V gene has CDR1 SGHDT and CDR2 YYEEEE. CDR3 protein: CASSFDVGPTNTEAFF. In nucleotides, the CDR3 is TGTGCCAGCAGCTTTGACGTCGGACCGACAAACACTGAAGCTTTCTTT.

This rearrangement joins TRBV29-1 to TRBJ2-1, with 14 bases matching TRBD2. Germline values: CDR1 SQVTM, CDR2 ANQGSEA. Trimming cost V 1 base and J 3 bases; bases outside gene matches: 8. The CDR3 covers 18 residues. CDR3 amino acids: CSVEGLAGGLPVYNEQFF. Written as DNA, the CDR3 is TGCAGCGTTGAAGGACTAGCGGGAGGGTTGCCAGTCTACAATGAGCAGTTCTTC.

The chain employs TRBV11-1 and TRBJ2-7; TRBD2 might be the D (5 bases). Trimming shortened V by 4 bases and J by 4 bases, and 11 bases separated the two germline ends. This CDR3 is built from 13 residues. CDR1 and CDR2 (germline): SGHAT, FQDESV (reference sequence). In DNA form, the CDR3 reads TGTGCCAGCAGCTCGACTACTACTTACGAGCAGTACTTC. Amino acid sequence: CASSSTTTYEQYF.

In its sample, this clone was seen a few times. The chain recombines TRBV3-1 (or the pseudogene TRBV3-2) with TRBJ2-7, with 10 positions matching TRBD2. The CDR3 loop spans 14 amino acids. Germline V lookup: CDR1 LGHDT, CDR2 YNNKEL (reference sequence). The junction had 3 bases not matched to a gene; V was cut back by 4 bases and J by 3 bases. The CDR3 loop reads CASSPRTSGYEQYF. The CDR3 DNA is TGTGCCAGCAGCCCACGGACTAGCGGCTACGAGCAGTACTTC.

This chain joins TRBV21-1 and TRBJ1-5; TRBD1 is taken as the D call from the table, unchecked against the DNA. TRBV21-1 is an annotated pseudogene. CDR3 size: 17 residues. The CDR3 is CASSPRTVTLSNQPQHF. Written as DNA, the CDR3 is TGTGCCAGCAGCCCGCGGACAGTAACCCTTAGCAATCAGCCCCAGCATTTT.

The chain recombines TRBV6-6 with TRBJ1-2; no firm D call. Trimming took off 7 bases at V and 6 bases at J, with 12 bases between the two ends. CDR3 length: 12 residues. Per the germline V gene, CDR1 is MNHNY and CDR2 is SVGAGI (reference sequence). The CDR3 DNA sequence: TGTGCCAGCAACCGCGGCACCGATGGCTACACCTTC. It specifies CASNRGTDGYTF.

The table lists this clone with a few counts. V gene TRBV6-1 combines with J gene TRBJ2-7; TRBD2 is a possible D gene (5 bases). CDR1 is MNHNS and CDR2 is SASEGT in the germline V gene. The CDR3 covers 15 residues. Deletions cut 2 bases from V and 3 bases from J, with 14 bases between. The CDR3 region is CASSEQGSPYYEQYF. CDR3 nucleotides: TGTGCCAGCAGTGAACAAGGGAGCCCCTACTACGAGCAGTACTTC.

By its share, this clone is medium-sized. As DNA, the CDR3 is TGTGCCAGCAGTAAGACAGGGCCGACGCGCAATCAGCCCCAGCATTTT. It translates to CASSKTGPTRNQPQHF. The chain carries TRBV6-6 and TRBJ1-5, with 7 bases identical to TRBD1. V was clipped by 5 bases and J by 2 bases; unmatched bases: 9. CDR1 and CDR2 (germline): MNHNY, SVGAGI (reference sequence). The CDR3 runs 16 residues.

The V gene is TRBV5-6, the J gene TRBJ2-7; 8 bases are a match to TRBD2. This CDR3 is built from 17 residues. CDR1 is SGHDT and CDR2 is YYEEEE in the germline V gene. V gave up 10 bases and J gave up 1 base; unmatched junction bases: 19. CDR3 DNA sequence: TGTGCCCGCCGCGCGGCCCGGGGGGGCGGGAAATCCTACGAGCAGTACTTC. Protein product: CARRAARGGGKSYEQYF.

This clone was counted between two and nine times. This chain connects TRBV9 to TRBJ1-4; 10 bases are a match to TRBD1. The CDR3 contains 15 residues. The trim removed 4 bases at V and 7 bases at J, leaving 7 bases unmatched. The germline V gene has CDR1 SGDLS and CDR2 YYNGEE. The CDR3 nucleotides are TGTGCCAGCAGCACCAGACAGGGGGCTGGTGAAAAACTGTTTTTT. Amino acid sequence: CASSTRQGAGEKLFF.

This sequence joins TRBV30 and TRBJ1-1; 7 bases agree with TRBD1. From germline, CDR1 is GTSNPN and CDR2 SVGIG (reference sequence). This CDR3 is 14 amino acids long. The trim removed 2 bases at V and 2 bases at J, leaving 5 bases unmatched. The DNA of the CDR3 is TGTGCCTGGAGTCGTGGGACAGCTAACACTGAAGCTTTCTTT. Translated, it gives CAWSRGTANTEAFF. The full variable domain, rest sourced from reference TRBV30 and TRBJ1-1, is SQTIHQWPATLVQPVGSPLSLECTVEGTSNPNLYWYRQAAGRGLQLLFYSVGIGQISSEVPQNLSASRPQDRQFILSSKKLLLSDSGFYLCAWSRGTANTEAFFGQGTRLTVV.

The chain couples TRBV27 to TRBJ2-5, with D unclear. The CDR3 totals 13 residues. V was clipped by 3 bases and J by 4 bases, with 9 bases between them. Per germline, CDR1 MNHEY and CDR2 SMNVEV (reference sequence). The CDR3 sequence is CASSFFFGETQYF. DNA for the CDR3: TGTGCCAGCAGTTTCTTTTTCGGAGAGACCCAGTACTTC.

The gene calls are TRBV5-5 and TRBJ1-3; 8 nucleotides agree with TRBD1. Germline CDR1 reads SGHKS; CDR2 reads YYEKEE (reference sequence). V was pared by 3 bases and J by 2 bases, with 1 base of the junction left unmatched. The CDR3 is 14 amino acids. CDR3: CASSSTGAGNTIYF. In nucleotides, the CDR3 is TGTGCCAGCAGCTCGACAGGGGCTGGAAACACCATATATTTT.

There are a few counts of this clone. The gene calls are TRBV28 and TRBJ1-5; D is unresolved. V lost 7 bases and J lost 4, with 14 bases in between. The CDR3 covers 14 residues. Germline CDR1 is MDHEN and CDR2 is SYDVKM. The CDR3 loop reads CASILAGGNQPQHF. The CDR3 DNA reads as TGTGCCAGCATCCTGGCAGGTGGGAATCAGCCCCAGCATTTT.

The chain combines TRBV28 with TRBJ1-2; 7 bases fit TRBD1. V shed 5 bases, J shed 5 bases, and the junction held 5 bases outside the gene matches. Germline V gene sequence: CDR1 MDHEN, CDR2 SYDVKM. The CDR3 sequence is 13 residues long. CDR3 sequence: CASSNYRGYGYTF. In nucleotides, the CDR3 is TGTGCCAGCAGTAATTACAGGGGATATGGCTACACCTTC.

This chain uses TRBV5-5 with TRBJ1-2; TRBD1 might be the D (5 bases). CDR3 length: 13 residues. The V end was cut by 4 bases, the J end by 4 bases, with 11 bases between. CDR1 is SGHKS, CDR2 YYEKEE, per germline (reference sequence). CDR3 sequence (DNA): TGTGCCAGCAGCGCAATAGACAGCTATGGCTACACCTTC. Its protein product is CASSAIDSYGYTF.

This sequence joins TRBV7-2 and TRBJ1-5, with TRBD1 as a possible D gene (5 bases). The CDR3 sequence is 14 residues long. Germline lookup yields CDR1 SGHTA and CDR2 FQGNSA. V lost 0 bases to trimming and J lost 4 bases, with 7 bases between them. CDR3 in DNA: TGTGCCAGCAGCTTAGCGCAGGGAAATCAGCCCCAGCATTTT. Amino acids: CASSLAQGNQPQHF.

The rearrangement links TRBV12-3 or TRBV12-4 to TRBJ2-5, with TRBD2 as a possible D gene (6 bases). The CDR3 runs 13 residues. Trimming left V 2 bases short and J 5 bases short, with 9 bases between. DNA for the CDR3: TGTGCCAGCAGTTTAACCGGGGGTGAGACCCAGTACTTC. Translated: CASSLTGGETQYF.

The chain couples TRBV5-1 to TRBJ2-2; 8 bases fit TRBD1. This CDR3 has 19 amino acids. From germline, CDR1 is SGHRS and CDR2 YFSETQ. The junction had 15 bases not matched to a gene; V was cut back by 0 bases and J by 5 bases. CDR3 protein: CASSLVGWQGASGTGELFF. The CDR3 coding sequence is TGCGCCAGCAGCTTGGTAGGATGGCAGGGGGCTTCGGGGACCGGGGAGCTGTTTTTT.

The chain uses TRBV7-3 and TRBJ1-2; 8 bases agree with TRBD1. Germline CDR1 and CDR2: SGHTA and FQGTGA. This CDR3 has 14 amino acids. V shed 5 bases and J 8 bases; nucleotides not matched to a gene: 10. The CDR3 DNA is TGTGCCAGCAGCCCAGACAGGGGACCCTGGGGCTACACCTTC. It translates to CASSPDRGPWGYTF.

The chain recombines TRBV2 with TRBJ1-1; D is possibly TRBD1 (5 bases). Germline V gene data show CDR1 as SNHLY and CDR2 as FYNNEI. CDR3 length: 15 amino acids. Trimming took off 3 bases at V and 5 bases at J, with 16 bases between the two ends. CDR3 nucleotide sequence: TGTGCCAGCAGTGACAGGGCCCCTCTTTGGACTGAAGCTTTCTTT. It specifies CASSDRAPLWTEAFF.

The rearrangement joins TRBV9 to TRBJ2-3, with D possibly TRBD1 on 5 matching bases. V was trimmed by 4 bases and J by 2 bases, leaving 8 bases between them. CDR1 is SGDLS and CDR2 is YYNGEE in the germline V gene. The CDR3 consists of 13 residues. CDR3 region: CASSPGPTDTQYF. CDR3 nucleotides: TGTGCCAGCAGCCCAGGGCCCACAGATACGCAGTATTTT.

The chain couples TRBV9 to TRBJ1-3; D remains unclear. V was trimmed by 0 bases and J by 4 bases, leaving 2 bases between them. CDR1 is SGDLS and CDR2 is YYNGEE in the germline V gene. This CDR3 has 12 amino acids. The CDR3 region has the DNA TGTGCCAGCAGCGTAGAAGGAAACACCATATATTTT. Amino acids: CASSVEGNTIYF. The whole variable domain, filled in from reference TRBV9 and TRBJ1-3, reads DSGVTQTPKHLITATGQRVTLRCSPRSGDLSVYWYQQSLDQGLQFLIQYYNGEERAKGNILERFSAQQFPDLHSELNLSSLELGDSALYFCASSVEGNTIYFGEGSWLTVV.

The genes are TRBV6-4 and TRBJ1-1, with D tentatively TRBD1 (5 bases). Germline loops: CDR1 MRHNA, CDR2 SNTAGT. This CDR3 is built from 13 residues. V was cut by 6 bases and J by 1 base, with 9 bases left in between. The CDR3 DNA follows: TGTGCCAGCAGGAGACAGCCGAACACTGAAGCTTTCTTT. Amino acids: CASRRQPNTEAFF.

The rearrangement joins TRBV29-1 to TRBJ1-1; D remains ambiguous. V lost 6 bases and J lost 0, with 14 bases in between. The CDR3 totals 14 residues. Looked up from germline, CDR1 is SQVTM and CDR2 is ANQGSEA. CDR3 coding DNA: TGCAGCGTCCTAACACTGACCGTGAACACTGAAGCTTTCTTT. Protein: CSVLTLTVNTEAFF.

This sequence joins TRBV24-1 and TRBJ1-2, with D maybe TRBD1 (6 bases). The CDR3 has 14 amino acids. Deletions cut 10 bases from V and 5 bases from J, with 19 bases between. The V gene's germline CDR1 is KGHDR and CDR2 SFDVKD. The CDR3 is CATQTSGRGYGYTF. The CDR3 DNA sequence: TGTGCCACACAAACCTCAGGGAGGGGGTATGGCTACACCTTC.

The chain couples TRBV27 to TRBJ1-2; 9 bases line up with TRBD1. Germline CDR1 is MNHEY and CDR2 is SMNVEV (reference sequence). V shed 5 bases and J 8 bases; nucleotides not matched to a gene: 12. The CDR3 runs to 15 residues. The CDR3: CASSISGQGSGGYTF. The CDR3 nucleotides read TGTGCCAGCAGTATCTCGGGACAGGGATCGGGGGGCTACACCTTC.